Below, 15 T cell receptor beta chains from the same sample are listed, as sequenced in a study of blood T cells in healthy people across ages (dated by TCRdb to the mid-2010s). The library was built by means of 5' RACE. TCRdb lists the instrument as Illumina HiSeq 2500. A second PCR of about 7 to 12 cycles was run with a J-beta primer mix and a sample-barcoded 5' primer. TCRdb reprocessed the public reads (quality trimming at Q25 with fastp, clone calling with MiXCR) and kept in-frame beta chains. Rows are combined by CDR3 protein, so each entry shows the most common genes and DNA. The sample data list about a million distinct CDR3 sequences, and approximately 50% of these were observed just once. The ten largest make up around 21% of the sample. The sequenced material came from blood. The receptors shown here come from a woman in her sixties in good health.

This clonotype was detected ten times or more. The V and J genes are TRBV4-1 and TRBJ2-7; D could derive from TRBD1 or TRBD2 (7 bases each). V shed 5 bases and J shed 2 bases, with 25 bases lying between them. The germline gives CDR1 MGHRA, CDR2 YSYEKL. The CDR3 runs 18 residues. This CDR3 is CASSVGEGARFNPYEQYF. Here the CDR3 DNA reads TGCGCCAGCAGCGTTGGGGAGGGGGCGAGATTCAATCCCTACGAGCAGTACTTC.

This chain connects TRBV4-2 to TRBJ2-7, with D possibly being TRBD2 (6 bases). This CDR3 comprises 16 residues. V dropped 1 base and J dropped 2 bases, with 15 bases sitting between them. Germline V lookup: CDR1 LGHNA, CDR2 YNFKEQ. CDR3 sequence: CASSQVWTGLTYEQYF. CDR3 DNA: TGTGCCAGCAGCCAAGTATGGACGGGACTGACCTACGAGCAGTACTTC.

This clonotype was seen many times. The chain links TRBV15 to TRBJ2-5; 9 nucleotides match TRBD1. CDR1 LNHNV and CDR2 YYDKDF come from the germline V gene (reference sequence). The CDR3 totals 15 residues. Losses at the gene ends were 4 bases for V and 5 bases for J; bases not matched to a gene: 8. The CDR3 spells CATSNLDRGGETQYF. CDR3 nucleotides: TGTGCCACCAGCAATCTGGACAGGGGAGGGGAGACCCAGTACTTC.

V gene TRBV7-2 combines with J gene TRBJ2-7, with TRBD1 as a possible D gene (5 bases). Germline CDR1 SGHTA, CDR2 FQGNSA. The CDR3 has 16 amino acids. V was pared by 1 base and J by 3 bases, with 16 bases between. The CDR3 reads CASSLELGTGVYEQYF. Here the CDR3 DNA reads TGTGCCAGCAGCTTAGAGCTCGGTACAGGAGTCTACGAGCAGTACTTC.

This clonotype was observed a handful of times. The chain carries TRBV20-1 and TRBJ1-2, with D tentatively TRBD1 (6 bases). Trimming took 1 base from V and 5 from J, leaving 8 bases between them. From germline, CDR1 is DFQATT and CDR2 SNEGSKA (reference sequence). The CDR3 length is 12 residues. In nucleotides, the CDR3 is TGCAGTGCTAGAGGGCAGGGGTATGGCTACACCTTC. It codes for CSARGQGYGYTF.

V gene TRBV7-2 combines with J gene TRBJ2-7; D is perhaps TRBD2 (6 bases). Deletions cut 1 base from V and 5 bases from J, with 9 bases between. The V gene's germline CDR1 is SGHTA and CDR2 FQGNSA. CDR3 size: 13 residues. The CDR3 spells CASSLGPGDEQYF. DNA of the CDR3: TGTGCCAGCAGCTTAGGGCCGGGGGACGAGCAGTACTTC.

This clonotype is a singleton in its sample. The chain combines TRBV6-1 with TRBJ2-5; 11 bases fit TRBD1. The assigned J gene may be wrong: the sequence end matches TRBJ2-7 better. The CDR3 sequence is 16 residues long. Germline CDR1 is MNHNS and CDR2 is SASEGT. The CDR3 coding sequence is TGTGCCAGCAGTGAAGATGGGGGGACAGGGGGCTACGAGCAGTACTTC. It yields the protein CASSEDGGTGGYEQYF.

The chain employs TRBV6-6 and TRBJ2-5, with TRBD2 matching 11 bases. Germline V gene data show CDR1 as MNHNY and CDR2 as SVGAGI (reference sequence). V lost 5 bases, J lost 2 bases, and 1 base stayed unmatched. The CDR3 extends over 14 amino acids. CDR3 bases: TGTGCCAGCAGTACTAGCGGGAGTCAAGAGACCCAGTACTTC. This codes for CASSTSGSQETQYF.

V gene TRBV7-6 combines with J gene TRBJ2-7; D is ambiguous. CDR3 length: 16 residues. V dropped 5 bases and J dropped 5 bases, with 22 bases sitting between them. Germline V lookup: CDR1 SGHVS, CDR2 FNYEAQ. The CDR3 here is CASSPPPTSTWDEQYF. DNA of the CDR3: TGTGCCAGCAGCCCACCCCCGACTTCTACATGGGACGAGCAGTACTTC.

The table lists this clonotype with many counts. The chain links TRBV24-1 to TRBJ2-5; the match to TRBD1 covers 7 bases. Germline V CDR1 and CDR2: KGHDR, SFDVKD. This CDR3 has 16 residues. After removal of 2 bases from V and 4 bases from J, the junction contained 9 bases not matched to a gene. This CDR3 is CATSDWTGTVGETQYF. DNA for the CDR3: TGTGCCACCAGTGATTGGACAGGCACTGTGGGAGAGACCCAGTACTTC.

The V gene is TRBV28, the J gene TRBJ1-6; 8 positions agree with TRBD1. J lost 10 bases, V lost 1 base, and 12 bases had no gene match. The germline V gene has CDR1 MDHEN and CDR2 SYDVKM. The CDR3 has 17 amino acids. CDR3 protein: CASSLFTGGRRVSPLHF. CDR3 sequence (DNA): TGTGCCAGCAGTTTATTCACAGGGGGGCGAAGAGTGTCACCCCTCCACTTT.

The V call is TRBV16, the J call TRBJ2-1; weak D call: TRBD1 (5 bases). Germline assignment: CDR1 KGHSY and CDR2 FQNENV. The CDR3 has 15 residues. V lost 1 base and J lost 10, with 17 bases in between. Here the CDR3 reads CASSQFSTGFGEQFF. CDR3 nucleotides: TGTGCCAGCAGCCAATTCAGTACAGGCTTTGGGGAGCAGTTCTTC.

Concerning this clonotype: One junction end does not reproduce the germline sequence, and a read error may be involved. The chain carries TRBV7-2 and TRBJ2-3; D not certain. CDR3 length equals 15 residues. Germline V gene sequence: CDR1 SGHTA, CDR2 FQGNSA. The CDR3, as DNA: TGTGCTAGCAGCTTAAGGGCTTCTAGCACAGATACGCAGTATTTT. This translates into CASSLRASSTDTQYF.

J is TRBJ2-1 and V is TRBV7-2, with TRBD2 matching 8 bases. CDR3 size: 16 residues. After removal of 6 bases from V and 5 bases from J, the junction contained 12 bases not matched to a gene. Per germline, CDR1 SGHTA and CDR2 FQGNSA. The CDR3 coding sequence is TGTGCCAGCAGAGAGACTAGCGCGATCTCTCACAATGAGCAGTTCTTC. It is translated as CASRETSAISHNEQFF.

The V and J genes are TRBV29-1 and TRBJ1-1; 11 nucleotides line up with TRBD1. This CDR3 spans 15 amino acids. Germline trimming cut 4 bases from V and 4 bases from J; bases unmatched to any gene: 8. Germline CDR1 and CDR2: SQVTM and ANQGSEA. CDR3 region: CSVANTGTGGTEAFF. In DNA, the CDR3 is TGCAGCGTTGCTAACACCGGGACAGGGGGCACTGAAGCTTTCTTT.